This T cell receptor (beta chain) derives from a study of chemoradiotherapy in HPV16-positive cancers. Assay used: immunoSEQ multiplex PCR; TCRdb lists only in-frame clones, some missing. The table lists thousands of clones, 84% of them singletons. The germline CDR1 and CDR2 sequences are SNHLY and FYNNEI. V was cut by 6 bases and J by 0 bases, with 15 bases left in between. The CDR3 runs 16 residues. This clone appeared a few times. Antigen unknown. Study results and caveats: For HPV16-positive patients, expanding HPV-responsive T cells associated with longer recurrence-free survival.

The chain employs TRBV2 and TRBJ1-5; no firm D call. The receptor comes from a human donor with HPV-associated anogenital cancer. The sequenced sample was tumor tissue, obtained from a patient who underwent chemoradiotherapy. CDR3 sequence: CASSPPVETSNQPQHF. In nucleotides, the CDR3 is TGTGCCAGCAGCCCCCCGGTAGAGACTAGCAATCAGCCCCAGCATTTT.